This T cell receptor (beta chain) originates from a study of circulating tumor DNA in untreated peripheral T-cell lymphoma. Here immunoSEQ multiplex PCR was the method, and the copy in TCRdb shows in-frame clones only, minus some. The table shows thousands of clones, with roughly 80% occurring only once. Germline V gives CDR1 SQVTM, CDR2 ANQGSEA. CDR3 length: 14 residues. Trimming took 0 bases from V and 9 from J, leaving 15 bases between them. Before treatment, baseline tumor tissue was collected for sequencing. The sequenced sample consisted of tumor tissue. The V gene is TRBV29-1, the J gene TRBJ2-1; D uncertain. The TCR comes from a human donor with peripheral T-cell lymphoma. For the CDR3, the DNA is TGCAGCGTTGAAGATCCGGAACGGCGTAGTGAGCAGTTCTTC. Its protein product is CSVEDPERRSEQFF.